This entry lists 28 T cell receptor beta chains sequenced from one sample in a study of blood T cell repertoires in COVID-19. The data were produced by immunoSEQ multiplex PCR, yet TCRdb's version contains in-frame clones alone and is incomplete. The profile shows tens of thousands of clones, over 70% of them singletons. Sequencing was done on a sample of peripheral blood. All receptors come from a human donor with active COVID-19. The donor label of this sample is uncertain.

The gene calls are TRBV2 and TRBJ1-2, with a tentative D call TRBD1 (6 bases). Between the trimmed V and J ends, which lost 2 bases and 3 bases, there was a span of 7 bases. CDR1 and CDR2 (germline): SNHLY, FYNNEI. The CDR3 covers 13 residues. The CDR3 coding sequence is TGTGCCAGCAGTGAAACAGGGTACTATGGCTACACCTTC. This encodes CASSETGYYGYTF.

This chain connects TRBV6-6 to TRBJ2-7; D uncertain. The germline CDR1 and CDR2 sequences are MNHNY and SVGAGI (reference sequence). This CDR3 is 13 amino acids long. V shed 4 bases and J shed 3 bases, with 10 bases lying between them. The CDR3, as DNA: TGTGCCAGCAGTTCTGGCCGATACTACGAGCAGTACTTC. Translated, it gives CASSSGRYYEQYF.

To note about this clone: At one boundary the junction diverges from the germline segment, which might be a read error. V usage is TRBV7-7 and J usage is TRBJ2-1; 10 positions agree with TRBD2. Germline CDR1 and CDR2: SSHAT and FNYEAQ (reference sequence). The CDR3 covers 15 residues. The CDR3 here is CASSLGSGGHNEQFF. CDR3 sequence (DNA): TGTGCTAGCAGCTTAGGTAGCGGGGGGCACAATGAGCAGTTCTTC.

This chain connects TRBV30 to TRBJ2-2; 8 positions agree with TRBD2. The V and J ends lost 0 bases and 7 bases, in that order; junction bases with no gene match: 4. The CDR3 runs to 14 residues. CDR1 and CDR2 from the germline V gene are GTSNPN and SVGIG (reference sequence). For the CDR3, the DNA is TGTGCCTGGAGTGTATCTGCGGGGGGCGGGGAGCTGTTTTTT. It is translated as CAWSVSAGGGELFF.

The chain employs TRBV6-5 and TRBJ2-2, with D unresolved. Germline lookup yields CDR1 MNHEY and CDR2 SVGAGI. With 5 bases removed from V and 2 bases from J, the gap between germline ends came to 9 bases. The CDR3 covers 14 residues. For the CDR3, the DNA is TGTGCCAGCAGTCAGATGTACAACACCGGGGAGCTGTTTTTT. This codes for CASSQMYNTGELFF.

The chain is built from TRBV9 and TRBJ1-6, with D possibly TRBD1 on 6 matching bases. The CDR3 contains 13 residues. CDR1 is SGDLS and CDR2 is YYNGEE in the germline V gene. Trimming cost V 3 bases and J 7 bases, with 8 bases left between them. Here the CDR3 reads CASSGDRNSPLHF. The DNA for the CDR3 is TGTGCCAGCAGCGGTGACAGGAATTCACCCCTCCACTTT.

The chain's CDR3 is CSVEDPAGPGEQYF. As DNA, the CDR3 is TGCAGCGTTGAAGATCCGGCGGGGCCGGGGGAGCAGTACTTC. This rearrangement joins TRBV29-1 to TRBJ2-7, with D maybe TRBD2 (6 bases). The CDR3 loop spans 14 amino acids. Trimming took 0 bases from V and 7 from J, leaving 16 bases between them. Germline V gene lookup returns CDR1 SQVTM and CDR2 ANQGSEA.

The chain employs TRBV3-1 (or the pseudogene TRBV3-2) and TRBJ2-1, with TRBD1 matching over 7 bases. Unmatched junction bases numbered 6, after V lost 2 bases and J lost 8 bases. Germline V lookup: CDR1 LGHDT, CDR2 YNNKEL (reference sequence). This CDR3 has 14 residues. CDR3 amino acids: CASSQSTGDHEQFF. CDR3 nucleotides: TGTGCCAGCAGCCAATCCACAGGGGACCATGAGCAGTTCTTC.

The CDR3 reads CASLGAAGNTIYF. CDR3 in DNA: TGTGCCAGCTTAGGGGCAGCTGGAAACACCATATATTTT. This chain joins TRBV28 and TRBJ1-3; D possibly corresponds to TRBD1 (5 bases). CDR3 length: 13 residues. Germline CDR1 MDHEN, CDR2 SYDVKM. The V and J ends lost 8 bases and 2 bases respectively, with 10 bases between them.

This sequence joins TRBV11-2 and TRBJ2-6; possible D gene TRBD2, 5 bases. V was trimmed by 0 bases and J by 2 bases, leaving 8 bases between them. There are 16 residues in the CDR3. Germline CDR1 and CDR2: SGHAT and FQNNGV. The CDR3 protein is CASSLEDYPGANVLTF. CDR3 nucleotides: TGTGCCAGCAGCTTAGAAGACTATCCTGGGGCCAACGTCCTGACTTTC.

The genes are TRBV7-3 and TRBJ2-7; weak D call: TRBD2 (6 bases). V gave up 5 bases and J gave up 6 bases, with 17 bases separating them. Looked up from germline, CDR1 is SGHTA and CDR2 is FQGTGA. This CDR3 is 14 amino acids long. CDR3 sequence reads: CASSPTGGIAEQYF. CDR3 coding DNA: TGTGCCAGCAGCCCCACCGGCGGGATTGCCGAGCAGTACTTC.

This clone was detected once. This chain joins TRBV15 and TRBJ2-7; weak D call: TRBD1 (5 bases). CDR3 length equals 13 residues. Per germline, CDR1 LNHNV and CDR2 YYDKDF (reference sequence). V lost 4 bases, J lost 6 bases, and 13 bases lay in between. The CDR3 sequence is CATSIRQSTEQYF. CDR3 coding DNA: TGTGCCACCAGCATACGACAGTCGACCGAGCAGTACTTC. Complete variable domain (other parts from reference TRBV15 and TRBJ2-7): DAMVIQNPRYQVTQFGKPVTLSCSQTLNHNVMYWYQQKSSQAPKLLFHYYDKDFNNEADTPDNFQSRRPNTSFCFLDIRSPGLGDTAMYLCATSIRQSTEQYFGPGTRLTVT.

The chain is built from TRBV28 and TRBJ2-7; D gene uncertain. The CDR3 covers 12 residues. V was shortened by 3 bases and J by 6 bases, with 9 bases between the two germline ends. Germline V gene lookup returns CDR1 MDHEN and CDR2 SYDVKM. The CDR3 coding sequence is TGTGCCAGCAGTTTCCCGATGGCCGAGCAGTACTTC. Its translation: CASSFPMAEQYF.

This CDR3 reads CASSPRQSMNTEAFF. CDR3 in DNA: TGTGCCAGCAGCCCCCGACAGAGTATGAACACTGAAGCTTTCTTT. J is TRBJ1-1 and V is TRBV11-3, with a weak D call TRBD1 (5 bases). The CDR3 covers 15 residues. In germline, CDR1 is SGHNT, CDR2 YENEEA. Between the trimmed V and J ends, which lost 5 bases and 0 bases, there was a span of 13 bases. The full variable domain, with the rest looked up from reference TRBV11-3 and TRBJ1-1, is EAGVVQSPRYKIIEKKQPVAFWCNPISGHNTLYWYLQNLGQGPELLIRYENEEAVDDSQLPKDRFSAERLKGVDSTLKIQPAELGDSAVYLCASSPRQSMNTEAFFGQGTRLTVV.

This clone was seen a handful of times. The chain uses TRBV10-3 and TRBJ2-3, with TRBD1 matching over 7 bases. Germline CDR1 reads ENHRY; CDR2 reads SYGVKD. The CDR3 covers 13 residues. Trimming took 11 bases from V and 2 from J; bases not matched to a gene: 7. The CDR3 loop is CASRDRATDTQYF. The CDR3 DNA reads TGTGCCTCCCGGGACAGAGCCACAGATACGCAGTATTTT.

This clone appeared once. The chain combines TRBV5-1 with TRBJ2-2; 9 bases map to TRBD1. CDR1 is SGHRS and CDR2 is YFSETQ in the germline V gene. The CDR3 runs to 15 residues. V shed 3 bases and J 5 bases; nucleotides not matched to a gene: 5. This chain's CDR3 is CASSSGQGGTGELFF. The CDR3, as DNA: TGCGCCAGCAGCTCGGGACAGGGAGGTACCGGGGAGCTGTTTTTT.

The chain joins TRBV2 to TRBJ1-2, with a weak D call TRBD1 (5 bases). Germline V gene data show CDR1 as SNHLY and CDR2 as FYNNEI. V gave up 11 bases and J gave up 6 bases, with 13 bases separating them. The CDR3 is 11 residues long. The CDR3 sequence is CADRQGDGYTF. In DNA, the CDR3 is TGTGCCGACCGCCAGGGTGATGGCTACACCTTC.

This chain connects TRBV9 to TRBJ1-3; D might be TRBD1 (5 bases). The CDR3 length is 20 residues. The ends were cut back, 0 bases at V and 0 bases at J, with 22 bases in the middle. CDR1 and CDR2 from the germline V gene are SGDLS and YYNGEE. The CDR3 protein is CASSVEPPLPGGGSGNTIYF. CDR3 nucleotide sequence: TGTGCCAGCAGCGTAGAGCCGCCTCTTCCCGGCGGGGGCTCTGGAAACACCATATATTTT.

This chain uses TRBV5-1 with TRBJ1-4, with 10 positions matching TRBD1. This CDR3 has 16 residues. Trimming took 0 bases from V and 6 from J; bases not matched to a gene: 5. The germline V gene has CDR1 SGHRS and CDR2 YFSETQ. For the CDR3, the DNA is TGCGCCAGCAGCTTGGGGGACAGGGGTTTCGATGAAAAACTGTTTTTT. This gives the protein CASSLGDRGFDEKLFF.

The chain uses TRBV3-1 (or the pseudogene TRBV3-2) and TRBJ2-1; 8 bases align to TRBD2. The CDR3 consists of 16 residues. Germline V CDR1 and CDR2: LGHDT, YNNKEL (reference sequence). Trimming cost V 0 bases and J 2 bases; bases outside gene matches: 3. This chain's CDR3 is CASSQEKLAAYNEQFF. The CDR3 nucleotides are TGTGCCAGCAGCCAAGAGAAACTAGCGGCCTACAATGAGCAGTTCTTC.

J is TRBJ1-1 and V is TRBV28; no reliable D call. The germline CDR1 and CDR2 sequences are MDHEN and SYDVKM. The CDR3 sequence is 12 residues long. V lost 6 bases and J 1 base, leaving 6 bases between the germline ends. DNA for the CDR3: TGTGCCAGCAGGTACAGGAACACTGAAGCTTTCTTT. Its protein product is CASRYRNTEAFF.

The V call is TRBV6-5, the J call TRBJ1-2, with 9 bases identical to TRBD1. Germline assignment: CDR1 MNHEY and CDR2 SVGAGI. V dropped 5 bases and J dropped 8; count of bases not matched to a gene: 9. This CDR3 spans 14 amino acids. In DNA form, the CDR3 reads TGTGCCAGCAGTACCGGGACAGGGTCTAACGGCTACACCTTC. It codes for CASSTGTGSNGYTF.

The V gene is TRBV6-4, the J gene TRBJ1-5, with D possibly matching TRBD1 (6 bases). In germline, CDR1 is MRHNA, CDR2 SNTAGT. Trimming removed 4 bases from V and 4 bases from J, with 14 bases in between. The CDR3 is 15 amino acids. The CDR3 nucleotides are TGTGCCAGCAGTGCCCTGGGGGGGGCTAATCAGCCCCAGCATTTT. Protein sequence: CASSALGGANQPQHF.

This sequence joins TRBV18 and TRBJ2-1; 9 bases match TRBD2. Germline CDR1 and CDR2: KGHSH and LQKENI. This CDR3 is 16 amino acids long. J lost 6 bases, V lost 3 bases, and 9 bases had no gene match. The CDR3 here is CASSPQGTSNGNEQFF. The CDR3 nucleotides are TGTGCCAGCTCACCCCAAGGGACTAGCAACGGCAATGAGCAGTTCTTC.

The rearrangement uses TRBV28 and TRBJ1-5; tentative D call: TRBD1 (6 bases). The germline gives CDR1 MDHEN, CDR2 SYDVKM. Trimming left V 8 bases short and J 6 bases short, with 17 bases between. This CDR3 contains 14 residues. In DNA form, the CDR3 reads TGTGCCAGCGATTCCCCCAGGGGTGCTCAGCCCCAGCATTTT. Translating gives CASDSPRGAQPQHF. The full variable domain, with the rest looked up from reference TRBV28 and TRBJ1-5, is DVKVTQSSRYLVKRTGEKVFLECVQDMDHENMFWYRQDPGLGLRLIYFSYDVKMKEKGDIPEGYSVSREKKERFSLILESASTNQTSMYLCASDSPRGAQPQHFGDGTRLSIL.

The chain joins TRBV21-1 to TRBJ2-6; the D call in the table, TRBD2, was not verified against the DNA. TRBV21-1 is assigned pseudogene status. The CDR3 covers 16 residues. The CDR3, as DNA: TGTGCCAGCAGCTCCCGGGGGGGGGCTGGGGCCAACGTCCTGACTTTC. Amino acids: CASSSRGGAGANVLTF.

CDR3 protein: CASRPAYEKLFF. DNA of the CDR3: TGTGCCAGCAGGCCTGCGTATGAAAAACTGTTTTTT. V gene TRBV2 combines with J gene TRBJ1-4, with D uncertain. The V end lost 6 bases, the J end lost 6 bases, and 8 bases lay between the germline ends. Germline loops: CDR1 SNHLY, CDR2 FYNNEI. CDR3 length: 12 residues. The entire variable domain, with the rest obtained from reference TRBV2 and TRBJ1-4, is as follows: EPEVTQTPSHQVTQMGQEVILRCVPISNHLYFYWYRQILGQKVEFLVSFYNNEISEKSEIFDDQFSVERPDGSNFTLKIRSTKLEDSAMYFCASRPAYEKLFFGSGTQLSVL.

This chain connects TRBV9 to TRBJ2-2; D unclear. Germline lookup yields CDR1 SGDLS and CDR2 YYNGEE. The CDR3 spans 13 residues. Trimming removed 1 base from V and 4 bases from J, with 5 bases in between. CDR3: CASSVRGTGELFF. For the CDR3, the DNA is TGTGCCAGCAGCGTAAGAGGCACCGGGGAGCTGTTTTTT.